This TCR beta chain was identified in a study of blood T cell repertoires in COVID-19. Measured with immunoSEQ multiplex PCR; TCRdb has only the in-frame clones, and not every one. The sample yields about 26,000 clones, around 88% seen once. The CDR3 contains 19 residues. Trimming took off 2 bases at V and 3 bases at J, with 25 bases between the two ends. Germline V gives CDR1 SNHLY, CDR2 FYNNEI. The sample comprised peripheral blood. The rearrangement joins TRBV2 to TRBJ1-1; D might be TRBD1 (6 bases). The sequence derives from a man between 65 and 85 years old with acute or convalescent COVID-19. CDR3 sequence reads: CASSERGRVSQYGDTEAFF. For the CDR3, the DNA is TGTGCCAGCAGTGAAAGGGGGAGGGTTAGCCAATATGGGGACACTGAAGCTTTCTTT.